Listed below are T cell receptor beta chains from one sample, sequenced in a study of cytomegalovirus exposure and HLA in healthy donors. Repertoires were generated with immunoSEQ multiplex PCR, while TCRdb's copy carries only in-frame clones and drops some. The repertoire holds approximately 130,000 clones, with around 80% as singletons. The material sequenced was PBMCs. These receptors were taken from a man aged 50-60 years in good health and CMV-seronegative. Both conserved end residues are part of each CDR3. Each record gives: D gene, J gene, clone size, V gene, CDR3 protein, CDR3 DNA. A D gene is named only where the DNA matches it firmly. The listing skips clone size in some rows; elsewhere it reads once, few, many or a size class.

>TRBD2|TRBJ2-1|NA|TRBV2
CASMRDSGFDNEQFF
TGTGCCAGCATGAGGGATAGCGGGTTTGATAATGAGCAGTTCTTC
>NA|TRBJ2-7|NA|TRBV14
CASSQGIAYYEQYF
TGTGCCAGCAGCCAAGGAATAGCGTACTACGAGCAGTACTTC
>TRBD1|TRBJ1-5|NA|TRBV2
CASSELTGRQPQHF
TGTGCCAGCAGTGAACTGACAGGGCGGCAGCCCCAGCATTTT
>NA|TRBJ1-2|NA|TRBV6-5
CASSYSAGGYGYTF
TGTGCCAGCAGTTACTCAGCAGGAGGCTATGGCTACACCTTC
>NA|TRBJ1-1|NA|TRBV7-9
CASRYSGAEAFF
TGTGCCAGCAGGTACTCCGGGGCTGAAGCTTTCTTT
>NA|TRBJ2-7|once|TRBV4-2
CASSQETGLAAYEQYF
TGTGCCAGCAGCCAAGAAACGGGTTTGGCGGCCTACGAGCAGTACTTC
>TRBD1|TRBJ2-5|NA|TRBV5-4
CASSGPPGQGKTQYF
TGTGCCAGCAGCGGGCCACCGGGACAGGGCAAGACCCAGTACTTC
>TRBD1|TRBJ1-2|once|TRBV4-1
CASSQDQGTGMVYGYTF
TGCGCCAGCAGCCAAGATCAGGGGACAGGGATGGTGTATGGCTACACCTTC
>TRBD1|TRBJ2-3|NA|TRBV7-3
CASSQGADTQYF
TGTGCCAGCAGCCAGGGGGCAGATACGCAGTATTTT
>NA|TRBJ2-7|NA|TRBV7-6
CASSPGTLPEQYF
TGTGCCAGCAGCCCCGGGACTCTTCCCGAGCAGTACTTC
>NA|TRBJ2-5|NA|TRBV4-1
CASSQVYQETQYF
TGCGCCAGCAGCCAAGTCTACCAAGAGACCCAGTACTTC
>TRBD2|TRBJ2-3|NA|TRBV6-5
CASSPRSAGGDTQYF
TGTGCCAGCAGTCCCCGTTCTGCGGGGGGAGATACGCAGTATTTT
>NA|TRBJ2-1|NA|TRBV15
CATSREILLPGNEQFF
TGTGCCACCAGCAGAGAGATACTCCTGCCGGGAAATGAGCAGTTCTTC
>NA|TRBJ2-7|NA|TRBV7-2
CASSLRHTYEQYF
TGTGCCAGCAGCTTGCGACATACCTACGAGCAGTACTTC
>NA|TRBJ1-2|NA|TRBV6-1
CASSEGLQVISGYTF
TGTGCCAGCAGTGAAGGTCTACAGGTTATCAGTGGCTACACCTTC
>NA|TRBJ2-7|NA|TRBV19
CASTPGGSSYEQYF
TGTGCCAGTACCCCTGGGGGGAGCTCCTACGAGCAGTACTTC
>TRBD1|TRBJ1-2|NA|TRBV30
CAWRGTGGVGYTF
TGTGCCTGGAGGGGGACAGGGGGCGTTGGCTACACCTTC
>TRBD1|TRBJ1-4|NA|TRBV30
CAWDETGGNEKLFF
TGTGCCTGGGATGAGACAGGGGGGAATGAAAAACTGTTTTTT
>TRBD2|TRBJ2-1|NA|TRBV18
CASSPVGAGENEQFF
TGTGCCAGCTCACCGGTCGGGGCGGGGGAGAATGAGCAGTTCTTC
>TRBD2|TRBJ2-3|once|TRBV7-9
CASSLGLRRGGLNTQYF
TGTGCCAGCAGCTTAGGATTGAGGCGGGGGGGCCTGAATACGCAGTATTTT
>TRBD2|TRBJ2-7|NA|TRBV5-1
CASSGLAGDSYEQYF
TGCGCCAGCAGCGGCCTAGCGGGGGATTCCTACGAGCAGTACTTC
>NA|TRBJ2-7|NA|TRBV4-1
CASSQGQAYEQYF
TGCGCCAGCAGCCAGGGGCAGGCGTACGAGCAGTACTTC
>TRBD2|TRBJ2-2|NA|TRBV10-3
CAISDPGTSWEGGELFF
TGTGCCATCAGTGACCCAGGGACTAGCTGGGAGGGCGGGGAGCTGTTTTTT
>TRBD2|TRBJ2-5|NA|TRBV27
CASSPALGRGGSETQYF
TGTGCCAGCAGCCCAGCCTTGGGGCGGGGGGGCTCGGAGACCCAGTACTTC
>TRBD1|TRBJ1-6|NA|TRBV19
CASSSGQGSSYNSPLHF
TGTGCCAGTAGTTCGGGACAGGGAAGCTCCTATAATTCACCCCTCCACTTT
>NA|TRBJ1-1|NA|TRBV6-1
CASTADSLAFF
TGTGCCAGCACCGCAGACAGTTTAGCTTTCTTT
>NA|TRBJ1-6|NA|TRBV19
CASTGSSYNSPLHF
TGTGCCAGTACTGGGAGCTCCTATAATTCACCCCTCCACTTT
>TRBD1|TRBJ1-2|NA|TRBV10-3
CAIGLGTGIYGYTF
TGTGCCATAGGCCTGGGGACAGGAATTTATGGCTACACCTTC
>NA|TRBJ1-2|NA|TRBV7-8
CASSLNRAYYGYTF
TGTGCCAGCAGCTTAAACAGGGCCTACTATGGCTACACCTTC
>TRBD1|TRBJ2-2|once|TRBV5-4
CASGQGRGKTGELFF
TGTGCCAGCGGACAGGGGAGGGGAAAAACCGGGGAGCTGTTTTTT
>NA|TRBJ2-7|NA|TRBV6-5
CASSYGPMHYEQYF
TGTGCCAGCAGTTACGGTCCAATGCACTACGAGCAGTACTTC
>NA|TRBJ1-5|few|TRBV5-8
CASSGGQIYSNQPQHF
TGTGCCAGCAGCGGCGGACAGATTTATAGCAATCAGCCCCAGCATTTT
>TRBD1|TRBJ1-5|once|TRBV30
CAWSFDRGNQPQHF
TGTGCCTGGAGTTTCGACAGGGGAAATCAGCCCCAGCATTTT
>TRBD2|TRBJ2-3|NA|TRBV4-2
CASSQALAESTDTQYF
TGTGCCAGCAGCCAAGCACTAGCGGAAAGCACAGATACGCAGTATTTT
>NA|TRBJ1-1|NA|TRBV27
CASSHMNTEAFF
TGTGCCAGCAGCCACATGAACACTGAAGCTTTCTTT
>NA|TRBJ2-2|once|TRBV29-1
CSVLERMNTGELFF
TGCAGCGTTTTAGAGCGGATGAACACCGGGGAGCTGTTTTTT
>NA|TRBJ1-4|NA|TRBV7-9
CASSLPGREKLFF
TGTGCCAGCAGCTTACCAGGGCGTGAAAAACTGTTTTTT
>NA|TRBJ1-2|NA|TRBV10-2
CATRREGYTF
TGCGCCACCCGGCGGGAGGGCTACACCTTC